These 16 T cell receptor beta chains came from one sample sequenced in a study of CD8 T cells in Susac syndrome (dated by TCRdb to 2018 to 2020). Libraries were made using the immunoSEQ multiplex PCR assay. RNA was extracted using the RNeasy kit, and about 0.5 to 1 microgram was reverse transcribed with random hexamers. The public sequencing data were trimmed at Q25 with fastp and processed into clonotypes with MiXCR by TCRdb, which kept only in-frame beta chains. CDR3 protein sequences are deduplicated, and each keeps its most common genes and DNA. For this sample the table gives 400,000 to 550,000 distinct CDR3 sequences, of which around 85% were detected only once. The ten largest clones take up roughly 0.11% of the sample. Material: CD8+ T cells from PBMCs. All receptors come from a human donor with multiple sclerosis.

The chain carries TRBV10-2 and TRBJ2-5; unclear D gene. Trimming removed 3 bases from V and 5 bases from J, with 7 bases in between. This CDR3 is built from 12 residues. CDR1 WSHSY and CDR2 SAAADI come from the germline V gene. CDR3 sequence reads: CASSDMEETQYF. The CDR3 DNA sequence: TGCGCCAGCAGTGATATGGAGGAGACCCAGTACTTC.

V gene TRBV7-8 combines with J gene TRBJ2-3; 12 bases map to TRBD2. This CDR3 region has 17 residues. With 0 bases clipped from V and 4 bases from J, the junction kept 5 bases outside the gene matches. Germline CDR1 and CDR2: SGHVS and FQNEAQ. CDR3 in amino acids: CASSLALAGGPSDTQYF. The CDR3 nucleotides read TGTGCCAGCAGCTTAGCGCTAGCGGGAGGGCCATCAGATACGCAGTATTTT.

As regards this clonotype: At one end, the junction sequence differs from germline, possibly due to a read error. The rearrangement links TRBV4-1 to TRBJ2-7; 13 bases are shared with TRBD2. CDR3 length equals 16 residues. The germline V gene encodes CDR1 MGHRA and CDR2 YSYEKL. The CDR3 bases are TGCGCCAGCAGCTCTCGACTAGCGGGAGGCTCCTACGGGCAGTACTTC. Translating it yields CASSSRLAGGSYGQYF.

The chain combines TRBV7-8 with TRBJ2-3; D might be TRBD2 (6 bases). Germline assignment: CDR1 SGHVS and CDR2 FQNEAQ. The CDR3 extends over 16 amino acids. The germline V and J ends were trimmed by 1 base and 0 bases, with 11 bases remaining between them. DNA for the CDR3: TGTGCCAGCAGCTTAGGACGGGAGCCTAGCACAGATACGCAGTATTTT. Protein: CASSLGREPSTDTQYF.

This clonotype was observed a few times. The chain uses TRBV6-1 and TRBJ2-2, with D possibly matching TRBD1 (6 bases). The germline V gene has CDR1 MNHNS and CDR2 SASEGT. CDR3 length: 13 amino acids. V was cut by 11 bases and J by 1 base, with 11 bases left in between. The CDR3 spells CAGGHGNTGELFF. CDR3 in DNA: TGTGCCGGGGGACATGGGAACACCGGGGAGCTGTTTTTT.

V is TRBV4-1 and J is TRBJ2-7; a possible D gene is TRBD1 (5 bases). CDR1 and CDR2 from the germline V gene are MGHRA and YSYEKL. The CDR3 sequence is 16 residues long. Trimming stripped 0 bases from V and 0 bases from J, with 12 bases between. The CDR3 sequence is CASSQEGHTSSYEQYF. The CDR3 nucleotides read TGCGCCAGCAGCCAAGAGGGGCATACCTCCTCCTACGAGCAGTACTTC.

The rearrangement uses TRBV4-1 and TRBJ2-6; 12 bases are shared with TRBD2. CDR1 and CDR2 from the germline V gene are MGHRA and YSYEKL. The CDR3 totals 21 residues. The V and J ends lost 1 base and 0 bases, in that order; junction bases with no gene match: 10. The CDR3 here is CASSQVIRTSGTLSGANVLTF. In DNA form, the CDR3 reads TGCGCCAGCAGCCAAGTCATTCGGACTAGCGGGACGCTCTCTGGGGCCAACGTCCTGACTTTC.

Only one count was recorded for this clonotype. V and J are TRBV27 and TRBJ1-5; D ambiguous. This CDR3 has 14 residues. Germline CDR1 MNHEY, CDR2 SMNVEV (reference sequence). V lost 1 base, J lost 10 bases, and 14 bases lay in between. CDR3 nucleotide sequence: TGTGCCAGCAGTTTATATCCTCGGGTTGGACCCCAGCATTTT. Its translation is CASSLYPRVGPQHF.

The V and J genes are TRBV5-1 and TRBJ2-7; 8 bases agree with TRBD1. J lost 1 base, V lost 7 bases, and 4 bases had no gene match. CDR1 and CDR2 from the germline V gene are SGHRS and YFSETQ. The CDR3 runs to 13 residues. The CDR3 DNA follows: TGCGCCAGCTTTGACAGGGGATCCTACGAGCAGTACTTC. As protein: CASFDRGSYEQYF.

The chain joins TRBV20-1 to TRBJ2-7, with 11 bases lining up with TRBD2. After removal of 2 bases from V and 7 bases from J, the junction contained 7 bases not matched to a gene. CDR1 is DFQATT, CDR2 SNEGSKA, per germline (reference sequence). The CDR3 spans 14 residues. The CDR3 loop is CSARSLAGGQEQYF. The CDR3 DNA is TGCAGTGCTAGAAGCCTAGCGGGAGGTCAAGAGCAGTACTTC.

The gene calls are TRBV6-5 and TRBJ1-3; the D is unclear. Deletions cut 5 bases from V and 0 bases from J, with 8 bases between. CDR3 length equals 14 residues. Looked up from germline, CDR1 is MNHEY and CDR2 is SVGAGI. The CDR3 spells CASSLMGSGNTIYF. The DNA for the CDR3 is TGTGCCAGCAGTCTTATGGGCTCTGGAAACACCATATATTTT.

The CDR3 nucleotides read TGTGCCAGCAGCCCGGGACGGGCCTTCTCTGGAAACACCATATATTTT. It specifies CASSPGRAFSGNTIYF. This chain joins TRBV7-6 and TRBJ1-3; the D gene is possibly TRBD1 (5 bases). CDR1 SGHVS and CDR2 FNYEAQ come from the germline V gene. V was cut by 5 bases and J by 0 bases, with 14 bases left in between. The CDR3 runs to 16 residues.

This clonotype was observed once. The V call is TRBV19, the J call TRBJ2-2, with 8 nucleotides matching TRBD2. There are 16 residues in the CDR3. Germline values: CDR1 LNHDA, CDR2 SQIVND (reference sequence). V was pared by 0 bases and J by 5 bases, with 5 bases of the junction left unmatched. CDR3 loop: CASSIDPAGVTGELFF. The DNA for the CDR3 is TGTGCCAGTAGTATAGATCCAGCGGGAGTTACCGGGGAGCTGTTTTTT.

This chain links TRBV6-1 with TRBJ2-7; D tentatively fits TRBD1 or TRBD2 (5 bases each). Germline V gene data show CDR1 as MNHNS and CDR2 as SASEGT. V shed 8 bases and J shed 2 bases, with 16 bases lying between them. This CDR3 comprises 14 residues. The CDR3 bases are TGTGCCAGCCATGGGACCGCCCTGCCCTACGAGCAGTACTTC. It translates to CASHGTALPYEQYF.

The chain recombines TRBV12-3 or TRBV12-4 with TRBJ2-2; no firm D call. The CDR3 is 15 amino acids. Trimming shortened V by 5 bases and J by 0 bases, and 10 bases separated the two germline ends. In nucleotides, the CDR3 is TGTGCCAGCAGTACTACCGATTCGAACACCGGGGAGCTGTTTTTT. Translating it yields CASSTTDSNTGELFF.

The rearrangement joins TRBV12-5 to TRBJ2-1; D unclear. CDR3 length equals 14 residues. With 6 bases removed from V and 0 bases from J, the gap between germline ends came to 9 bases. Germline V CDR1 and CDR2: LGHNT, FRNRAP. CDR3 amino acids: CASGRPDSYNEQFF. CDR3 coding DNA: TGTGCTAGTGGACGACCGGACTCCTACAATGAGCAGTTCTTC.